These 15 T cell receptor beta chains share one sample of origin, sequenced in a study of CD8+CD57+ T cells in acquired aplastic anemia. Patients picked for sequencing had shown CD8+CD57+ cell expansion detected by flow cytometry. Genomic DNA templated the TCR beta VDJ and CDR3 profiling. Via MiXCR, TCRdb re-called the reads, giving one row per CDR3 protein. The sample lists 150,000 to 180,000 distinct CDR3 sequences; about 48% were seen once. The sequencing sample was made of sorted CD4+, CD8+, or CD8+CD57+ T cells (not recorded which) from PBMCs. These receptors originate from a human donor with aplastic anemia.

This clonotype has a count of ten or more. V usage is TRBV5-4 and J usage is TRBJ1-1, with a weak D call TRBD1 (6 bases). V was trimmed by 3 bases and J by 6 bases, leaving 12 bases between them. Germline V lookup: CDR1 SGHNT, CDR2 YYREEE (reference sequence). The CDR3 length is 13 residues. The CDR3: CASSWETGAEAFF. The CDR3 coding sequence is TGTGCCAGCAGCTGGGAGACAGGAGCTGAAGCTTTCTTT.

This clonotype has at least ten counts. CDR3 nucleotide sequence: TGTGCCATCAGTAGGACAGGGGGTCCGCTTTACGAGCAGTACTTC. It encodes CAISRTGGPLYEQYF. This chain joins TRBV10-3 and TRBJ2-7; 10 bases agree with TRBD1. CDR1 is ENHRY, CDR2 SYGVKD, per germline. V lost 5 bases to trimming and J lost 4 bases; unmatched junction nucleotides: 8. The CDR3 runs to 15 residues.

As regards this clonotype: A much larger clone differs from this one at a single base, so this may be a read error. As the CDR3 is not closed by the conserved phenylalanine or tryptophan, this likely results from a read error. The chain is built from TRBV4-1 and TRBJ1-1, with TRBD1 as a possible D gene (5 bases). Trimming removed 4 bases from V and 1 base from J, with 10 bases in between. The CDR3 runs 14 residues. Germline CDR1 reads MGHRA; CDR2 reads YSYEKL. CDR3 amino acids: CASSPPGRNTEAFS. In DNA form, the CDR3 reads TGCGCCAGCAGCCCCCCGGGACGGAACACTGAAGCTTTCTCT.

The chain links TRBV2 to TRBJ1-2; TRBD1 is a possible D gene (6 bases). Germline CDR1 is SNHLY and CDR2 is FYNNEI. The CDR3 sequence is 11 residues long. Trimming removed 9 bases from V and 4 bases from J, with 9 bases in between. CDR3 protein: CARGQFYGYTF. The CDR3 DNA is TGTGCCAGGGGACAATTCTATGGCTACACCTTC.

The rearrangement joins TRBV2 to TRBJ1-5; D gene ambiguous. This CDR3 comprises 15 residues. Germline assignment: CDR1 SNHLY and CDR2 FYNNEI. Trimming took off 4 bases at V and 0 bases at J, with 10 bases between the two ends. The DNA of the CDR3 is TGTGCCAGCAGTGGGCTGCCGGATAGCAATCAGCCCCAGCATTTT. This codes for CASSGLPDSNQPQHF.

The table lists this clonotype with a count of one. The chain uses TRBV4-1 and TRBJ1-1, with a weak D call TRBD1 (5 bases). The V end was cut by 4 bases, the J end by 2 bases, with 17 bases between. The CDR3 consists of 16 residues. In germline, CDR1 is MGHRA, CDR2 YSYEKL. The CDR3 nucleotides are TGCGCCAGCAGCCGGGAAAGGGACCGACTTAACACTGAAGCTTTCTTT. Amino acids: CASSRERDRLNTEAFF.

This sequence joins TRBV7-8 and TRBJ2-1, with TRBD2 matching 16 bases. The trim removed 5 bases at V and 10 bases at J, leaving 8 bases unmatched. CDR3 size: 16 residues. Germline CDR1 reads SGHVS; CDR2 reads FQNEAQ. DNA of the CDR3: TGTGCCAGCAGCCCTCCGGGACTAGCGGGGGGGCGCGAGCAGTTCTTC. This encodes CASSPPGLAGGREQFF. Looking up the rest from reference TRBV7-8 and TRBJ2-1 gives the full variable domain: GAGVSQSPRYKVAKRGQDVALRCDPISGHVSLFWYQQALGQGPEFLTYFQNEAQLDKSGLPSDRFFAERPEGSVSTLKIQRTQQEDSAVYLCASSPPGLAGGREQFFGPGTRLTVL.

To note about this clonotype: The CDR3 end shows no conserved phenylalanine or tryptophan, and so a read error is likely. The chain combines TRBV2 with TRBJ1-1; unclear D gene. CDR3 size: 15 residues. Per germline, CDR1 SNHLY and CDR2 FYNNEI. V lost 0 bases and J lost 3, with 11 bases in between. The CDR3 reads CASSEALLTDTEAFL. Here the CDR3 DNA reads TGTGCCAGCAGTGAAGCGCTTCTGACTGACACTGAAGCTTTCTTA.

This rearrangement joins TRBV3-1 to TRBJ1-1, with no clear D. The CDR3 has 13 amino acids. Germline-derived CDR1 and CDR2 are LGHDT and YNNKEL (reference sequence). V gave up 2 bases and J gave up 4 bases, with 8 bases separating them. The CDR3: CASSQISGTEAFF. CDR3 nucleotides: TGTGCCAGCAGCCAAATAAGTGGCACTGAAGCTTTCTTT.

This clonotype has at least ten counts. J is TRBJ1-2 and V is TRBV10-2, with 7 bases aligning to TRBD1. CDR3 length: 17 amino acids. Unmatched junction bases numbered 7, after V lost 0 bases and J lost 0 bases. Per germline, CDR1 WSHSY and CDR2 SAAADI. The CDR3 protein is CASSESRGGTANYGYTF. The CDR3, as DNA: TGCGCCAGCAGTGAGTCGAGAGGGGGCACCGCTAACTATGGCTACACCTTC.

This chain uses TRBV20-1 with TRBJ2-5, with 10 bases lining up with TRBD2. Germline V gives CDR1 DFQATT, CDR2 SNEGSKA (reference sequence). The CDR3 is 12 residues long. J gave up 4 bases and V 5 bases, and 1 base lay outside the gene matches. The CDR3 DNA reads TGCAGTGCTGCTAGCGGGAGAGAGACCCAGTACTTC. This codes for CSAASGRETQYF.

This clonotype was seen at least ten times. The chain recombines TRBV5-5 with TRBJ2-1; D may be TRBD2 (6 bases). The CDR3 sequence is 14 residues long. In germline, CDR1 is SGHKS, CDR2 YYEKEE (reference sequence). V was pared by 0 bases and J by 7 bases, with 11 bases between. The CDR3 DNA reads as TGTGCCAGCAGCTTGGAGGTTGGAGGGAATGAGCAGTTCTTC. This codes for CASSLEVGGNEQFF.

The rearrangement uses TRBV4-1 and TRBJ1-2; maybe TRBD1 (5 bases). This CDR3 has 17 amino acids. V was cut by 0 bases and J by 6 bases, with 20 bases left in between. Germline-derived CDR1 and CDR2 are MGHRA and YSYEKL. DNA for the CDR3: TGCGCCAGCAGCCAAGATCCGGGGGTCCGCCGGGCAGATGGCTACACCTTC. It codes for CASSQDPGVRRADGYTF.

This clonotype was seen ten or more times. The chain links TRBV6-5 to TRBJ2-1; unclear D gene. Germline V lookup: CDR1 MNHEY, CDR2 SVGAGI. Trimming removed 4 bases from V and 4 bases from J, with 11 bases in between. The CDR3 contains 14 residues. The chain's CDR3 is CASSSPRLYNEQFF. Here the CDR3 DNA reads TGTGCCAGCAGTTCCCCCAGACTTTACAATGAGCAGTTCTTC.

As for this clonotype: The junction and the germline gene differ at one end; a read error may be behind it. CDR3 DNA: TGTGCCAGCAGCAAACGAGAGAGCCAGTACTTC. This encodes CASSKRESQYF. This chain connects TRBV7-6 to TRBJ2-5, with D hard to call. CDR3 length: 11 amino acids. Germline loops: CDR1 SGHVS, CDR2 FNYEAQ.